Listed below are T cell receptor beta chains from one sample, sequenced in a study of beta chain features in type 1 diabetes. The protocol was immunoSEQ multiplex PCR, while the TCRdb copy is restricted to in-frame clones and leaves out a portion. Of fewer than 200,000 clones in the sample, about 12% were seen once. Sequenced input: central memory CD4+ T cells from blood. These receptor sequences come from a young woman in good health. CDR3s include the opening cysteine and the closing phenylalanine or tryptophan. The D gene is left open where the match is weak. The listing skips clone size in some rows; elsewhere it reads once, few, many or a size class.

J gene	clone size	D gene	V gene	CDR3 protein	CDR3 DNA
TRBJ2-2	.	TRBD1	TRBV7-3	CASSLTGQEAGELFF	TGTGCCAGCAGCTTGACAGGGCAGGAAGCCGGGGAGCTGTTTTTT
TRBJ1-5	few	TRBD1	TRBV30	CAWATGEGQPQHF	TGTGCCTGGGCGACAGGGGAAGGTCAGCCCCAGCATTTT
TRBJ2-5	few	.	TRBV21-1	CASHPLAVRQETQYF	TGTGCCAGCCACCCCCTAGCGGTCAGACAAGAGACCCAGTACTTC
TRBJ2-7	few	TRBD2	TRBV6-6	CASSYPAGASYEQYF	TGTGCCAGCAGTTACCCAGCGGGAGCTTCCTACGAGCAGTACTTC
TRBJ2-3	.	TRBD1	TRBV6-4	CASSRQGTSTDTQYF	TGTGCCAGCAGTAGACAGGGAACAAGCACAGATACGCAGTATTTT
TRBJ2-2	few	.	TRBV5-1	CASSLGLANTGELFF	TGCGCCAGCAGCTTGGGGCTAGCGAACACCGGGGAGCTGTTTTTT
TRBJ2-4	.	.	TRBV7-9	CASSSLLERAGAKNIQYF	TGTGCCAGCAGCTCCCTTCTTGAGCGGGCAGGGGCCAAAAACATTCAGTACTTC
TRBJ2-7	many	.	TRBV5-4	CASSFDWGREQYF	TGTGCCAGCAGCTTTGACTGGGGCCGAGAGCAGTACTTC
TRBJ2-7	.	.	TRBV4-1	CASSQDGRGTYEQYF	TGCGCCAGCAGCCAAGATGGTCGCGGTACCTACGAGCAGTACTTC
TRBJ2-5	few	TRBD2	TRBV14	CASSFGLAGETQYF	TGTGCCAGCAGCTTCGGACTAGCAGGGGAGACCCAGTACTTC
TRBJ1-4	.	.	TRBV4-1	CASSQDQGQGEKLFF	TGCGCCAGCAGCCAAGATCAGGGGCAGGGTGAAAAACTGTTTTTT
TRBJ2-5	few	TRBD2	TRBV7-8	CASSLSRREGSGETQYF	TGTGCCAGCAGCTTAAGTCGGCGGGAGGGTTCGGGGGAGACCCAGTACTTC
TRBJ1-1	.	TRBD1	TRBV14	CASSQGIGGWNTEAFF	TGTGCCAGCAGCCAAGGAATAGGGGGCTGGAACACTGAAGCTTTCTTT
TRBJ2-2	.	.	TRBV30	CAWRITHRAGELFF	TGTGCCTGGAGGATCACACACAGGGCCGGGGAGCTGTTTTTT
TRBJ2-7	.	TRBD1	TRBV6-1	CASSEDLSAQGALGWASYEQYF	TGTGCCAGCAGTGAAGACCTCAGCGCACAGGGGGCTCTGGGGTGGGCGTCCTACGAGCAGTACTTC
TRBJ2-5	few	.	TRBV5-1	CASSFGGAAQETQYF	TGCGCCAGCAGCTTCGGGGGAGCCGCCCAAGAGACCCAGTACTTC
TRBJ2-2	.	TRBD2	TRBV29-1	CSVMEREGLYVTGELFF	TGCAGCGTCATGGAACGGGAGGGCCTTTATGTAACCGGGGAGCTGTTTTTT
TRBJ2-3	few	TRBD2	TRBV27	CASSSAGVRGTDTQYF	TGTGCCAGCAGTTCAGCGGGAGTTCGTGGCACAGATACGCAGTATTTT
TRBJ2-7	.	TRBD2	TRBV28	CASSLWTSGRNYEQYF	TGTGCCAGCAGTTTGTGGACTAGCGGGAGGAACTACGAGCAGTACTTC
TRBJ1-3	few	.	TRBV30	CAWRDTSSGNTIYF	TGTGCCTGGAGGGACACCAGCTCTGGAAACACCATATATTTT
TRBJ2-1	few	TRBD2	TRBV29-1	CSVDGLAGDPFTYNEQFF	TGCAGCGTTGATGGCCTAGCGGGAGATCCTTTCACCTACAATGAGCAGTTCTTC
TRBJ2-1	.	TRBD1	TRBV29-1	CSVLAHGQDNEQFF	TGCAGCGTTCTAGCCCATGGACAGGACAATGAGCAGTTCTTC
TRBJ2-7	few	TRBD2	TRBV9	CASSVIGEGEQYF	TGTGCCAGCAGCGTTATCGGGGAGGGCGAGCAGTACTTC
TRBJ2-1	.	TRBD2	TRBV28	CASTLAGGFYNEQFF	TGTGCCAGCACTCTAGCGGGAGGTTTCTACAATGAGCAGTTCTTC
TRBJ2-3	.	TRBD2	TRBV5-1	CASSLTSDRPDTQYF	TGCGCCAGCAGCTTGACTAGCGACCGTCCAGATACGCAGTATTTT
TRBJ2-3	few	.	TRBV9	CASSVELAASTDTQYF	TGTGCCAGCAGCGTAGAACTAGCAGCTAGCACAGATACGCAGTATTTT
TRBJ2-3	few	TRBD2	TRBV7-2	CASSLGAGGDTQYF	TGTGCCAGCAGCTTAGGGGCGGGAGGAGATACGCAGTATTTT
TRBJ2-5	few	TRBD2	TRBV2	CASTSGSRKETQYF	TGTGCCAGCACTAGCGGGAGTAGAAAAGAGACCCAGTACTTC
TRBJ2-1	few	TRBD2	TRBV7-3	CASSEIGTSGYNEQFF	TGTGCCAGCAGCGAGATTGGGACTAGCGGGTACAATGAGCAGTTCTTC
TRBJ2-7	.	.	TRBV7-8	CASSASGYSYEQYF	TGTGCCAGCAGCGCAAGCGGGTACTCCTACGAGCAGTACTTC
TRBJ1-5	few	TRBD1	TRBV29-1	CSVEEQGGNQPQHF	TGCAGCGTTGAAGAGCAGGGGGGCAATCAGCCCCAGCATTTT
TRBJ2-1	few	TRBD2	TRBV13	CASSHWAGLANNEQFF	TGTGCCAGTTCTCATTGGGCGGGACTAGCGAACAATGAGCAGTTCTTC
TRBJ1-1	.	.	TRBV30	CALDLGRTEAFF	TGTGCCTTGGACCTAGGGAGGACTGAAGCTTTCTTT
TRBJ2-1	.	TRBD2	TRBV6-4	CASSAASSGRLFF	TGTGCCAGCAGTGCCGCGTCGAGCGGGAGGCTGTTCTTC
TRBJ2-7	few	.	TRBV4-1	CASSPRDPGDEQYF	TGCGCCAGCAGCCCCCGGGACCCAGGGGACGAGCAGTACTTC
TRBJ2-1	.	.	TRBV15	CATSRLNPGLGDEQFF	TGTGCCACCAGCAGGCTGAATCCAGGACTCGGCGATGAGCAGTTCTTC
TRBJ1-5	.	.	TRBV6-5	CASSAGDSNQPQHF	TGTGCCAGCAGTGCAGGGGATTCCAATCAGCCCCAGCATTTT
TRBJ2-7	.	TRBD2	TRBV28	CASSHSGTTYEQYF	TGTGCCAGCAGTCATAGCGGGACCACCTACGAGCAGTACTTC
TRBJ2-1	few	TRBD2	TRBV11-1	CASSSGWAGVNGKNEQFF	TGTGCCAGCAGCTCAGGATGGGCGGGAGTCAATGGTAAGAATGAGCAGTTCTTC
TRBJ2-6	.	.	TRBV6-1	CASRMGHSGANVLTF	TGTGCCAGCAGGATGGGGCACTCTGGGGCCAACGTCCTGACTTTC
TRBJ2-1	.	TRBD2	TRBV7-8	CASSLGAGSSYNEQFF	TGTGCCAGCAGCTTAGGAGCGGGGAGCTCCTACAATGAGCAGTTCTTC
TRBJ2-1	.	.	TRBV5-1	CASSRGTYYNEQFF	TGCGCCAGCAGCCGCGGGACTTACTACAATGAGCAGTTCTTC
TRBJ2-5	few	.	TRBV20-1	CSAEGAETQYF	TGCAGTGCGGAGGGAGCAGAGACCCAGTACTTC
TRBJ2-7	.	TRBD2	TRBV28	CASRKQRGAYEQYF	TGTGCCAGCAGAAAACAACGGGGGGCCTACGAGCAGTACTTC
TRBJ2-5	few	TRBD1	TRBV4-3	CASSQQGAGRETQYF	TGCGCCAGCAGTCAACAGGGGGCGGGAAGGGAGACCCAGTACTTC
TRBJ2-5	.	TRBD2	TRBV7-2	CASSPHGLAGDGGRETQYF	TGTGCCAGCAGCCCCCACGGACTAGCGGGAGACGGGGGGCGAGAGACCCAGTACTTC
TRBJ2-4	many	.	TRBV21-1	CASSRTGTVGGIQYF	TGTGCCAGCAGCAGGACCGGGACAGTGGGTGGCATTCAGTACTTC
TRBJ1-5	.	.	TRBV18	CASSPTGQKNQPQHF	TGTGCCAGCTCACCCACAGGGCAGAAGAATCAGCCCCAGCATTTT
TRBJ2-7	.	TRBD2	TRBV27	CASSSLAGINEQYF	TGTGCCAGCAGTTCCCTAGCGGGAATCAACGAGCAGTACTTC
TRBJ2-5	few	TRBD2	TRBV30	CAWISGSRKTQYF	TGTGCCTGGATTAGCGGGAGTAGGAAGACCCAGTACTTC